Below are 20 T cell receptor beta chains sequenced from a single sample in a study of shared clonotypes between healthy human individuals. Clones were sequenced by immunoSEQ multiplex PCR, and TCRdb holds only the in-frame ones, with some missing. The sample gives some 500,000 clones, about 96% of which show up once; approximately 0.06% is in the top ten. The sequencing input was naive CD4+ T cells sorted from blood. Subset reported: CD45RA+ positively selected. The receptors were gathered from a woman in her twenties or thirties in good health.

The chain employs TRBV10-3 and TRBJ2-1, with 10 bases lining up with TRBD2. V was pared by 2 bases and J by 8 bases, with 12 bases of the junction left unmatched. Germline V gives CDR1 ENHRY, CDR2 SYGVKD. The CDR3 runs to 17 residues. The chain's CDR3 is CAISETNVAGGFDEQFF. CDR3 sequence (DNA): TGTGCCATCAGTGAGACCAACGTAGCGGGAGGTTTCGATGAGCAGTTCTTC.

The chain employs TRBV7-7 and TRBJ2-3, with 14 bases lining up with TRBD2. V lost 5 bases to trimming and J lost 4 bases; unmatched junction nucleotides: 2. The CDR3 runs to 15 residues. Germline CDR1 is SSHAT and CDR2 is FNYEAQ (reference sequence). CDR3 residues: CASSPGLAGADTQYF. The CDR3 region has the DNA TGTGCCAGCAGCCCGGGACTAGCGGGAGCAGATACGCAGTATTTT.

CDR3 sequence reads: CASSSGLADQETQYF. The DNA for the CDR3 is TGCGCCAGCAGCTCGGGACTAGCGGACCAAGAGACCCAGTACTTC. The chain employs TRBV5-1 and TRBJ2-5; 11 nucleotides agree with TRBD2. The germline gives CDR1 SGHRS, CDR2 YFSETQ. V trimming: 3 bases; J trimming: 0 bases; junction bases outside the gene matches: 1. The CDR3 runs to 15 residues.

In nucleotides, the CDR3 is TGTGCCAGCGGGAGGACAGGGCTCGAGCAGTACTTC. Amino acids: CASGRTGLEQYF. The chain couples TRBV6-1 to TRBJ2-7; 8 nucleotides align to TRBD1. With 8 bases clipped from V and 6 bases from J, the junction kept 6 bases outside the gene matches. The CDR3 contains 12 residues. Germline assignment: CDR1 MNHNS and CDR2 SASEGT.

The count of this clone is one. The chain uses TRBV4-1 and TRBJ2-7, with D perhaps being TRBD1 or TRBD2 (5 bases each). This CDR3 is 15 amino acids long. The germline V gene has CDR1 MGHRA and CDR2 YSYEKL. Trimming cost V 2 bases and J 6 bases, with 17 bases left between them. DNA of the CDR3: TGCGCCAGCAGCCAAATCGGGACCCCCTCCGGCGAGCAGTACTTC. Encoded protein: CASSQIGTPSGEQYF.

The V call is TRBV19, the J call TRBJ2-1; 9 bases are a match to TRBD2. The CDR3 consists of 16 residues. V was clipped by 5 bases and J by 7 bases; unmatched bases: 12. Per germline, CDR1 LNHDA and CDR2 SQIVND (reference sequence). CDR3 protein: CASSFTGTSLKNEQFF. CDR3 DNA sequence: TGTGCCAGTAGTTTTACCGGGACTAGCCTGAAGAATGAGCAGTTCTTC.

The CDR3: CASSLTRTSYEQYF. The CDR3 DNA reads as TGTGCCAGCAGCTTAACTAGAACCTCCTACGAGCAGTACTTC. This rearrangement joins TRBV7-2 to TRBJ2-7, with D tentatively TRBD2 (5 bases). The V end was cut by 2 bases, the J end by 0 bases, with 8 bases between. The CDR3 totals 14 residues. Germline values: CDR1 SGHTA, CDR2 FQGNSA.

The chain couples TRBV5-1 to TRBJ1-1; 12 bases align to TRBD1. The CDR3 loop spans 16 amino acids. The V gene's germline CDR1 is SGHRS and CDR2 YFSETQ. V was pared by 3 bases and J by 4 bases, with 7 bases of the junction left unmatched. Here the CDR3 DNA reads TGCGCCAGCAGCTCCAGGGACAGGGGGCACAGCACTGAAGCTTTCTTT. It codes for CASSSRDRGHSTEAFF.

The chain couples TRBV6-5 to TRBJ2-1; D ambiguous. The germline CDR1 and CDR2 sequences are MNHEY and SVGAGI. There are 14 residues in the CDR3. V was pared by 6 bases and J by 7 bases, with 16 bases between. The DNA of the CDR3 is TGTGCCAGCAGCCTTCCCCCCGGGTGGAATGAGCAGTTCTTC. Translated, it gives CASSLPPGWNEQFF.

The J gene is TRBJ2-7, the V gene TRBV2, with D tentatively TRBD1 or TRBD2 (5 bases each). The ends were cut back, 8 bases at V and 6 bases at J, with 11 bases in the middle. CDR1 and CDR2 from the germline V gene are SNHLY and FYNNEI. The CDR3 consists of 11 residues. CDR3 in amino acids: CASGVRGEQYF. In DNA, the CDR3 is TGTGCCAGCGGGGTGAGGGGCGAGCAGTACTTC.

The rearrangement joins TRBV7-2 to TRBJ2-2, with 9 bases identical to TRBD2. This CDR3 comprises 16 residues. Germline CDR1 reads SGHTA; CDR2 reads FQGNSA. The junction had 5 bases not matched to a gene; V was cut back by 2 bases and J by 4 bases. The CDR3 bases are TGTGCCAGCAGCTTAAGGGCGGGAGGGACCACCGGGGAGCTGTTTTTT. Translating gives CASSLRAGGTTGELFF.

J is TRBJ1-2 and V is TRBV7-8; D not certain. The CDR3 runs 15 residues. Trimming shortened V by 5 bases and J by 8 bases, and 21 bases separated the two germline ends. Germline CDR1 and CDR2: SGHVS and FQNEAQ. In nucleotides, the CDR3 is TGTGCCAGCAGCCTGGTCGGCTTGGGTGTGGGGGGCTACACCTTC. Protein: CASSLVGLGVGGYTF.

The chain employs TRBV2 and TRBJ2-1, with D unresolved. V lost 10 bases and J lost 8, with 9 bases in between. CDR1 and CDR2 from the germline V gene are SNHLY and FYNNEI. The CDR3 length is 10 residues. The CDR3 sequence is CATSNDEQFF. As DNA, the CDR3 is TGTGCCACCTCGAACGATGAGCAGTTCTTC.

The chain recombines TRBV6-5 with TRBJ1-4; D not certain. Trimming shortened V by 2 bases and J by 8 bases, and 12 bases separated the two germline ends. CDR1 and CDR2 from the germline V gene are MNHEY and SVGAGI. The CDR3 contains 14 residues. CDR3 residues: CASSYGGRLEKLFF. In DNA form, the CDR3 reads TGTGCCAGCAGTTACGGAGGAAGGTTGGAAAAACTGTTTTTT.

The V call is TRBV11-2, the J call TRBJ2-7; D ambiguous. Germline V CDR1 and CDR2: SGHAT, FQNNGV. The V and J ends lost 5 bases and 2 bases respectively, with 7 bases between them. This CDR3 contains 12 residues. The CDR3 DNA is TGTGCCAGCAGCCGACAAACCTACGAGCAGTACTTC. This gives the protein CASSRQTYEQYF.

The chain recombines TRBV28 with TRBJ1-5; D may be TRBD1 (5 bases). The V end was cut by 3 bases, the J end by 1 base, with 16 bases between. The CDR3 has 17 amino acids. Germline loops: CDR1 MDHEN, CDR2 SYDVKM. The CDR3 is CASSFTRGRGSNQPQHF. DNA for the CDR3: TGTGCCAGCAGTTTTACGAGGGGCCGGGGCAGCAATCAGCCCCAGCATTTT.

The J gene is TRBJ2-7, the V gene TRBV19, with a weak D call TRBD1 (6 bases). Trimming shortened V by 3 bases and J by 1 base, and 10 bases separated the two germline ends. This CDR3 has 14 amino acids. Germline V gene data show CDR1 as LNHDA and CDR2 as SQIVND (reference sequence). As DNA, the CDR3 is TGTGCCAGTAGTATGTTTCAGGGGTCCTACGAGCAGTACTTC. Residues: CASSMFQGSYEQYF.

The chain is built from TRBV6-1 and TRBJ2-2; the match to TRBD1 covers 8 bases. CDR1 is MNHNS, CDR2 SASEGT, per germline. Trimming at V came to 4 bases and at J to 4 bases, leaving 8 bases not matched to a gene. This CDR3 is built from 16 residues. Written as DNA, the CDR3 is TGTGCCAGCAGTGGGACAGGGATCAAGGTCACCGGGGAGCTGTTTTTT. Translation: CASSGTGIKVTGELFF.

This clone was detected only once. The chain carries TRBV14 and TRBJ2-1; D gene unclear. Germline loops: CDR1 SGHDN, CDR2 FVKESK. V was shortened by 2 bases and J by 3 bases, with 14 bases between the two germline ends. The CDR3 contains 16 residues. DNA of the CDR3: TGTGCCAGCAGCCAAAGGATGACGGTGCACTACAATGAGCAGTTCTTC. Residues: CASSQRMTVHYNEQFF.

The chain combines TRBV10-3 with TRBJ2-1; 8 nucleotides line up with TRBD2. The V and J ends lost 4 bases and 3 bases, in that order; junction bases with no gene match: 20. Per the germline V gene, CDR1 is ENHRY and CDR2 is SYGVKD. This CDR3 contains 20 residues. The CDR3 DNA follows: TGTGCCATCAGTGCGGGTGGGGTCCAGGACAGCGGGGGCGTCTACAATGAGCAGTTCTTC. Amino acid sequence: CAISAGGVQDSGGVYNEQFF.